This T cell receptor (beta chain) was sequenced in a study of long-term antiretroviral therapy in people with HIV. This clone was seen a handful of times. Its antigen is currently unknown. Running of the v3.0 immunoSEQ assay took place at survey level. Sequencing of each sample targeted 40,000-50,000 T-cell genomes. Measured with immunoSEQ multiplex PCR; TCRdb has only the in-frame clones, and not every one. The repertoire holds about 39,000 clones, about 90% seen once, with around 4% in the top ten. Germline V gives CDR1 SGHRS, CDR2 YFSETQ. V gave up 0 bases and J gave up 4 bases; unmatched junction bases: 6. CDR3 length: 15 residues. Findings and limits, study-wide: Pre-ART clonal expansions dominated every time point's repertoire. Therapy changes, viral resistance and ART adherence were not documented in the available data.

The chain joins TRBV5-1 to TRBJ1-2, with TRBD1 matching over 7 bases. Specimen: unsorted PBMCs, collected 1.2 years after starting antiretroviral therapy. This TCR derives from a woman aged 45-60 years with HIV. The CDR3 DNA reads as TGCGCCAGCAGCTTGGTGGGGGACAGTTTCTATGGCTACACCTTC. It yields the protein CASSLVGDSFYGYTF. The full variable domain, with the rest looked up from reference TRBV5-1 and TRBJ1-2, is KAGVTQTPRYLIKTRGQQVTLSCSPISGHRSVSWYQQTPGQGLQFLFEYFSETQRNKGNFPGRFSGRQFSNSRSEMNVSTLELGDSALYLCASSLVGDSFYGYTFGSGTRLTVV.